A selection of T cell receptor beta chains follows, all from one sample in a study of blood T cell repertoires in COVID-19. Assay used: immunoSEQ multiplex PCR; TCRdb lists only in-frame clones, some missing. The sample lists 200,000 to 250,000 clones, about 90% occurring once. Source material: PBMCs or T cells enriched from blood (not recorded which). All receptors derive from a woman younger than 30 who had recovered from COVID-19. Each CDR3 is given with its conserved first and last residue. D genes are given only for firm matches. Part of the rows lack a size; the others show once, few, many or a class for expanded clones.

clone size	V gene	J gene	D gene	CDR3 protein	CDR3 DNA
.	TRBV7-3	TRBJ2-1	.	CASSSSTGILGNEQFF	TGTGCCAGCAGCTCATCAACAGGGATTCTGGGCAATGAGCAGTTCTTC
.	TRBV9	TRBJ2-3	.	CASSGTSSFPDTQYF	TGTGCCAGCAGCGGGACAAGCAGTTTCCCAGATACGCAGTATTTT
.	TRBV28	TRBJ1-5	.	CASRDNQPQHF	TGTGCCAGCCGGGACAATCAGCCCCAGCATTTT
.	TRBV18	TRBJ2-7	.	CASSPNNEQYF	TGTGCCAGCTCACCAAACAACGAGCAGTACTTC
.	TRBV28	TRBJ2-5	.	CASSFGGAVETQYF	TGTGCCAGCAGTTTTGGGGGGGCTGTGGAGACCCAGTACTTC
.	TRBV14	TRBJ2-1	TRBD2	CASSQALAGGRNEQFF	TGTGCCAGCAGCCAAGCCCTAGCGGGGGGCCGGAATGAGCAGTTCTTC
.	TRBV2	TRBJ1-1	.	CASSVVVTTEAFF	TGTGCCAGCAGTGTTGTCGTGACAACTGAAGCTTTCTTT
.	TRBV2	TRBJ2-4	.	CASSVGAWGKNIQYF	TGTGCCAGCAGTGTGGGGGCGTGGGGCAAAAACATTCAGTACTTC
.	TRBV3-1/TRBV3-2	TRBJ1-1	.	CASSLQAAGTEAFF	TGTGCCAGCAGCTTGCAGGCGGCGGGCACTGAAGCTTTCTTT
.	TRBV29-1	TRBJ2-1	TRBD2	CSVSGLAGLRTYNEQFF	TGCAGCGTCTCGGGACTAGCGGGACTCCGGACCTACAATGAGCAGTTCTTC
once	TRBV28	TRBJ1-1	.	CASSFVWGGSVNTEAFF	TGTGCCAGCAGTTTTGTATGGGGGGGGTCGGTGAACACTGAAGCTTTCTTT
.	TRBV5-1	TRBJ2-7	TRBD2	CASTGTSGGYYEQYF	TGCGCCAGTACTGGGACTAGCGGGGGGTACTACGAGCAGTACTTC
.	TRBV29-1	TRBJ2-1	TRBD1	CSVARTGGEDNEQFF	TGCAGCGTTGCCAGGACAGGGGGCGAAGACAATGAGCAGTTCTTC
.	TRBV7-2	TRBJ1-1	.	CASSLTGNEAFF	TGTGCCAGCAGCTTAACAGGGAACGAAGCTTTCTTT
.	TRBV28	TRBJ1-5	.	CATTLGGRPQHF	TGTGCCACCACCTTAGGAGGTCGACCCCAGCATTTT
.	TRBV5-1	TRBJ1-1	.	CASSLVGGPGNTEAFF	TGCGCCAGCAGCCTGGTAGGCGGGCCCGGGAACACTGAAGCTTTCTTT
few	TRBV4-1	TRBJ1-4	TRBD1	CASSQTRGQDEKLFF	TGCGCCAGCAGCCAGACCAGGGGACAGGATGAAAAACTGTTTTTT
.	TRBV28	TRBJ1-3	.	CASSLAGDGNTIYF	TGTGCCAGCAGTTTAGCAGGGGATGGAAACACCATATATTTT
.	TRBV27	TRBJ1-2	.	CASSRLSREGYGYTF	TGTGCCAGCAGCCGCTTATCCCGCGAGGGCTATGGCTACACCTTC
.	TRBV3-1/TRBV3-2	TRBJ1-1	TRBD1	CASSPLGQGARGNTEAFF	TGTGCCAGCAGCCCGCTTGGACAGGGGGCAAGAGGGAACACTGAAGCTTTCTTT
once	TRBV3-1/TRBV3-2	TRBJ1-1	TRBD1	CASSSSGTGATEAFF	TGTGCCAGCAGCTCCTCCGGGACAGGGGCCACTGAAGCTTTCTTT
.	TRBV7-2	TRBJ2-7	TRBD2	CASSTQAGLDYEQYF	TGTGCCAGCAGCACCCAAGCGGGACTAGACTACGAGCAGTACTTC
.	TRBV6-2/TRBV6-3	TRBJ2-3	TRBD2	CASSYRRGGPELTDTQYF	TGTGCCAGCAGTTACCGGCGGGGGGGCCCGGAGCTCACAGATACGCAGTATTTT
.	TRBV19	TRBJ2-7	TRBD2	CASSTQTRTSGDPGRYEQYF	TGTGCCAGTAGTACCCAAACCCGGACTAGCGGGGACCCCGGCCGCTACGAGCAGTACTTC
.	TRBV7-2	TRBJ1-5	.	CASSSGMNQPQHF	TGTGCCAGCAGTTCAGGGATGAATCAGCCCCAGCATTTT
.	TRBV21-1	TRBJ1-2	.	CASSKESGGRTF	TGTGCCAGCAGCAAGGAATCCGGAGGAAGGACCTTC
once	TRBV18	TRBJ1-1	.	CASSRAPGTLHGGTEAFF	TGTGCCAGCTCTCGCGCACCCGGGACTCTACACGGGGGCACTGAAGCTTTCTTT
.	TRBV3-1/TRBV3-2	TRBJ1-5	.	CASSQGSQNNQPQHF	TGTGCCAGCAGCCAAGGCTCACAAAACAATCAGCCCCAGCATTTT
.	TRBV5-1	TRBJ2-2	.	CASSLIPENTGELFF	TGCGCCAGCAGCTTGATTCCAGAAAACACCGGGGAGCTGTTTTTT
.	TRBV15	TRBJ1-4	TRBD1	CATSPLQGFNEKLFF	TGTGCCACCAGCCCATTACAGGGGTTTAATGAAAAACTGTTTTTT
.	TRBV9	TRBJ2-1	.	CASSVARATIYNEQFF	TGTGCCAGCAGCGTAGCGCGGGCTACGATCTACAATGAGCAGTTCTTC
.	TRBV5-4	TRBJ1-2	.	CASSFMGRNYGYTF	TGTGCCAGCAGCTTTATGGGGCGTAACTATGGCTACACCTTC
.	TRBV29-1	TRBJ2-7	.	CSVVTPWGEYEQYF	TGCAGCGTTGTCACCCCATGGGGGGAATACGAGCAGTACTTC
.	TRBV6-5	TRBJ1-5	.	CASSRTDSNQPQHF	TGTGCCAGCAGCCGGACAGATAGCAATCAGCCCCAGCATTTT
.	TRBV2	TRBJ1-5	TRBD1	CASSLQGAYQPQHF	TGTGCCAGCAGTTTACAGGGGGCGTATCAGCCCCAGCATTTT
once	TRBV11-3	TRBJ1-1	TRBD1	CASSPSGTGETEAFF	TGTGCCAGCAGCCCTAGTGGGACAGGGGAGACTGAAGCTTTCTTT
.	TRBV5-4	TRBJ2-7	TRBD1	CASSLTGGASYEQYF	TGTGCCAGCAGTCTGACAGGGGGCGCCTCCTACGAGCAGTACTTC
.	TRBV10-3	TRBJ1-6	TRBD1	CAISATGGISPLHF	TGTGCCATCAGTGCCACAGGGGGCATATCACCCCTCCACTTT
.	TRBV5-1	TRBJ1-1	.	CASNPGMNTEAFF	TGCGCCAGTAACCCAGGGATGAACACTGAAGCTTTCTTT